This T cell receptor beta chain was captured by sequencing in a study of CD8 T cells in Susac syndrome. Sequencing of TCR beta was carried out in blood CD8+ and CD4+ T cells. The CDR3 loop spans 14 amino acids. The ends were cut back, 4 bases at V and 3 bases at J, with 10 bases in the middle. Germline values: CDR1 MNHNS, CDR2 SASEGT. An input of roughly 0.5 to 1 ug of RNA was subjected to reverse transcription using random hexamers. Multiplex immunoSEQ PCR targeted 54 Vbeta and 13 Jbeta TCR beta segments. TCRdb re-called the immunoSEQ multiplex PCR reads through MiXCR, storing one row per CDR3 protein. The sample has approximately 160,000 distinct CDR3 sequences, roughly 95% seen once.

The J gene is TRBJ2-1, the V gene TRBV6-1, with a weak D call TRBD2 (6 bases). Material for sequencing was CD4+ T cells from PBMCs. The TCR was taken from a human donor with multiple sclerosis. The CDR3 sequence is CASSAFGGYNEQFF. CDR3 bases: TGTGCCAGCAGTGCCTTCGGGGGCTACAATGAGCAGTTCTTC.